These 2 T cell receptor beta chains originate from one sample sequenced in a study of CD8+CD57+ T cells in acquired aplastic anemia. For CDR3 and TCR beta VDJ profiling, genomic DNA was the template used. A single record per CDR3 protein comes from TCRdb applying MiXCR to the reads. The sample lists more than 150,000 distinct CDR3 sequences, 64% occurring once. Material: sorted CD4+, CD8+, or CD8+CD57+ T cells (not recorded which) from PBMCs. The receptors come from a human donor with severe aplastic anemia or a healthy control (not recorded which).

This clonotype was observed a handful of times. V is TRBV7-9 and J is TRBJ2-3; D is perhaps TRBD2 (6 bases). The CDR3 extends over 14 amino acids. From germline, CDR1 is SEHNR and CDR2 FQNEAQ (reference sequence). Trimming pared 5 bases from V and 2 bases from J, leaving 11 bases between. The CDR3 nucleotides read TGTGCCAGCAGCGTCGGGGGAAACACAGATACGCAGTATTTT. It translates to CASSVGGNTDTQYF.

In its sample, this clonotype was seen a few times. The chain employs TRBV5-6 and TRBJ2-7; 8 bases are a match to TRBD2. Per the germline V gene, CDR1 is SGHDT and CDR2 is YYEEEE. The CDR3 contains 17 residues. Losses at the gene ends were 0 bases for V and 4 bases for J; bases not matched to a gene: 12. Here the CDR3 DNA reads TGTGCCAGCAGCTTGGCTGAGCGGGAGTCGGCCGAGTACGAGCAGTACTTC. Residues: CASSLAERESAEYEQYF.